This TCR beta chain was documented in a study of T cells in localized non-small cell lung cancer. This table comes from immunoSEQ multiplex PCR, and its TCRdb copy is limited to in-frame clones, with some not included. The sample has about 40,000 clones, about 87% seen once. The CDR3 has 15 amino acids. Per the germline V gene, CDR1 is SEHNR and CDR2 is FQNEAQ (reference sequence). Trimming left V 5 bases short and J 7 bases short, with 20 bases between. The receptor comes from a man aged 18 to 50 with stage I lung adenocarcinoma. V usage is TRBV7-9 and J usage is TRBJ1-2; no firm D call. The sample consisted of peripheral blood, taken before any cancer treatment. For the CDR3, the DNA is TGTGCCAGCAGCCCGTCTGGCACCGGTCTCCGTGGCTACACCTTC. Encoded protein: CASSPSGTGLRGYTF.